This T cell receptor beta chain stems from a study of PD-L1 blockade in urothelial cancer. Overall study: Every 3 weeks, patients received intravenous atezolizumab 1,200 mg, beginning 2014. Counts from blood samples showed a median of roughly 150,000 T cells.

The germline V gene encodes CDR1 SGHRS and CDR2 YFSETQ. This CDR3 is built from 14 residues. The V and J ends lost 5 bases and 7 bases, in that order; junction bases with no gene match: 7. TCRdb keeps only in-frame clones here, not all; method: immunoSEQ multiplex PCR. The sample carries more than 95,000 clones, roughly 83% recorded once. Documented time point: peripheral blood 6 weeks after treatment start. The V call is TRBV5-1, the J call TRBJ2-1; 9 bases agree with TRBD2. This clonotype originated in a man aged 50-59 years with urothelial cancer. Sample: PBMCs, taken around atezolizumab (anti-PD-L1) treatment. CDR3 bases: TGCGCCAGCAGAGATAGCGGGAGCGCGAATGAGCAGTTCTTC. Protein product: CASRDSGSANEQFF. Based on the CDR3 plus reference TRBV5-1 and TRBJ2-1, the full variable domain is KAGVTQTPRYLIKTRGQQVTLSCSPISGHRSVSWYQQTPGQGLQFLFEYFSETQRNKGNFPGRFSGRQFSNSRSEMNVSTLELGDSALYLCASRDSGSANEQFFGPGTRLTVL.